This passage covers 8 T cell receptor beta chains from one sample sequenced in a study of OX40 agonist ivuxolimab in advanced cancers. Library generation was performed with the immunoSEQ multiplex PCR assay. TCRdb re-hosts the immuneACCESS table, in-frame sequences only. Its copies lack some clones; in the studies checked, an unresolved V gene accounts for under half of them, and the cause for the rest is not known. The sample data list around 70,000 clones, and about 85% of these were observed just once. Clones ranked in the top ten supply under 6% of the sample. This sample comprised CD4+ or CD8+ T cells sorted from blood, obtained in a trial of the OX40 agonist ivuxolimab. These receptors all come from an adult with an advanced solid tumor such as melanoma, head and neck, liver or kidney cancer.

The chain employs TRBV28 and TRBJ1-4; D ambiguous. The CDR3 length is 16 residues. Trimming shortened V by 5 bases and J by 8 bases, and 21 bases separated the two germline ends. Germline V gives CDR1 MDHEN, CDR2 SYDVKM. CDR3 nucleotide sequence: TGTGCCAGCAGTCAACTCTATGACACCACAGACGAAAAACTGTTTTTT. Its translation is CASSQLYDTTDEKLFF. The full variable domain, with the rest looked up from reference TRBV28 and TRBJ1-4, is DVKVTQSSRYLVKRTGEKVFLECVQDMDHENMFWYRQDPGLGLRLIYFSYDVKMKEKGDIPEGYSVSREKKERFSLILESASTNQTSMYLCASSQLYDTTDEKLFFGSGTQLSVL.

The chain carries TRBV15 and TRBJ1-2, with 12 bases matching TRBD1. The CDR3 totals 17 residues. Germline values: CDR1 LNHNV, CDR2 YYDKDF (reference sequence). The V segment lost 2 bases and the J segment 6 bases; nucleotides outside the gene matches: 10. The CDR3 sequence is CATSRPPGQGAKDGYTF. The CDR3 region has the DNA TGTGCCACCAGCAGACCCCCGGGACAGGGGGCAAAGGATGGCTACACCTTC. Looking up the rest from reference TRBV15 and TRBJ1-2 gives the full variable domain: DAMVIQNPRYQVTQFGKPVTLSCSQTLNHNVMYWYQQKSSQAPKLLFHYYDKDFNNEADTPDNFQSRRPNTSFCFLDIRSPGLGDTAMYLCATSRPPGQGAKDGYTFGSGTRLTVV.

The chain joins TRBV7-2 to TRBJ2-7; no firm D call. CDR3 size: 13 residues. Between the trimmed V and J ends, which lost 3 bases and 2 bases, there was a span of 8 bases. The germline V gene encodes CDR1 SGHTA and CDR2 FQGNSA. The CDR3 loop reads CASSFQRPYEQYF. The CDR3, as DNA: TGTGCCAGCAGCTTCCAGCGCCCCTACGAGCAGTACTTC.

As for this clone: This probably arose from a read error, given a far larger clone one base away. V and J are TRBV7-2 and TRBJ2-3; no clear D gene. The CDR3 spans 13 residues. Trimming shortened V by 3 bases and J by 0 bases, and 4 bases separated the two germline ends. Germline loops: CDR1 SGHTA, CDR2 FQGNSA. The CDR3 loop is CASSFPSTDTQYF. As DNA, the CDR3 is TGTGCCAGCAGCTTTCCTAGCACAGATACGCAGTATTTT. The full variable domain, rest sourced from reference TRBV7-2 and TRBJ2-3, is GAGVSQSPSNKVTEKGKDVELRCDPISGHTALYWYRQSLGQGLEFLIYFQGNSAPDKSGLPSDRFSAERTGGSVSTLTIQRTQQEDSAVYLCASSFPSTDTQYFGPGTRLTVL.

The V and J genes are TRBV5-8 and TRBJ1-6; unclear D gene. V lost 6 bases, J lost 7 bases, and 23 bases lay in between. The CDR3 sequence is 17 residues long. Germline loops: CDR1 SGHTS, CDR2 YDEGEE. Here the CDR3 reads CASNALSGGRWNSPLHF. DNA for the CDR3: TGTGCCAGCAACGCTTTATCCGGTGGCAGGTGGAATTCACCCCTCCACTTT.

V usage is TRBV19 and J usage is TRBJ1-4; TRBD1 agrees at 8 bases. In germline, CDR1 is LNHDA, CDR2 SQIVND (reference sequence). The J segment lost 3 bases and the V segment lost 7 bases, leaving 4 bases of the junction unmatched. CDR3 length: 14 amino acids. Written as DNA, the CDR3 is TGTGCCAGTAAAAGGACAGGGTCTAATGAAAAACTGTTTTTT. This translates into CASKRTGSNEKLFF. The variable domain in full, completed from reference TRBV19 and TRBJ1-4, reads DGGITQSPKYLFRKEGQNVTLSCEQNLNHDAMYWYRQDPGQGLRLIYYSQIVNDFQKGDIAEGYSVSREKKESFPLTVTSAQKNPTAFYLCASKRTGSNEKLFFGSGTQLSVL.

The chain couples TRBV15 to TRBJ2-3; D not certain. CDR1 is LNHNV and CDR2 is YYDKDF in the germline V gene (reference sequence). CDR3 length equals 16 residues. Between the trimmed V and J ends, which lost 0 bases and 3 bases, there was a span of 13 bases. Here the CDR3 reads CATSRESWRLTDTQYF. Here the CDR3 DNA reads TGTGCCACCAGCAGAGAGTCTTGGCGCCTTACAGATACGCAGTATTTT.

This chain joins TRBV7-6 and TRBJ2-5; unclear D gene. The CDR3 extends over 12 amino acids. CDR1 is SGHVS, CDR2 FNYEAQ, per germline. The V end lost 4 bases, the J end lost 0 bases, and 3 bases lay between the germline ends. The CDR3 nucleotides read TGTGCCAGCAGCTCCCACCAAGAGACCCAGTACTTC. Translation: CASSSHQETQYF.